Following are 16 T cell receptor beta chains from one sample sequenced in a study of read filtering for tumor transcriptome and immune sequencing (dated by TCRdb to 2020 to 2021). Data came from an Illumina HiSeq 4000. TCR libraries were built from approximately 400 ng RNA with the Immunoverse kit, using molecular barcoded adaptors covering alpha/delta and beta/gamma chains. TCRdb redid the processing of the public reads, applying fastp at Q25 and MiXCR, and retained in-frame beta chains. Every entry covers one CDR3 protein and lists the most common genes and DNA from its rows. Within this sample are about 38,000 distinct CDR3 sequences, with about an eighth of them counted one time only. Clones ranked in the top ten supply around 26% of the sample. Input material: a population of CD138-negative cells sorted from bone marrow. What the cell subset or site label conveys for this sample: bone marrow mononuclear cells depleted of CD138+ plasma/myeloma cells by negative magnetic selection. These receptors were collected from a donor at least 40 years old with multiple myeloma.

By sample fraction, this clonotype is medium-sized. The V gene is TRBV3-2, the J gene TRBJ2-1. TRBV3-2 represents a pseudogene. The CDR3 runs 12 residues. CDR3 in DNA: TGTGCCAGCAGCCAAACCGCCAATGAGCAGTTCTTC. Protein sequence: CASSQTANEQFF.

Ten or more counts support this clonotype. The chain's CDR3 is CASSLQGGLLETQYF. CDR3 DNA sequence: TGTGCCAGCAGCTTGCAGGGGGGCCTATTGGAGACCCAGTACTTC. This chain joins TRBV7-2 and TRBJ2-5; tentative D call: TRBD1 (7 bases). CDR3 length: 15 residues. The V gene's germline CDR1 is SGHTA and CDR2 FQGNSA. V was pared by 3 bases and J by 5 bases, with 16 bases between.

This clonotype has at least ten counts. Here the CDR3 reads CAISQRTSGRRTDTQYF. Here the CDR3 DNA reads TGTGCCATCAGCCAAAGGACTAGCGGGAGGCGCACAGATACGCAGTATTTT. The rearrangement uses TRBV10-3 and TRBJ2-3; TRBD2 matches at 14 bases. Germline V gene sequence: CDR1 ENHRY, CDR2 SYGVKD. There are 17 residues in the CDR3. V was pared by 6 bases and J by 1 base, with 6 bases of the junction left unmatched.

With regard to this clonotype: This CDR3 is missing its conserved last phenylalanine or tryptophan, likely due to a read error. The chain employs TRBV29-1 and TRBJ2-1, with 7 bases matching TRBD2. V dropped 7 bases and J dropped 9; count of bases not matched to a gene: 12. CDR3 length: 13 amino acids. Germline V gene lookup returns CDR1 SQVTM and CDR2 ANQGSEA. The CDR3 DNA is TGCAGCGGGCAGCGGGATCTGAGCAGTGAGCAGTTCTAC. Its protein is CSGQRDLSSEQFY.

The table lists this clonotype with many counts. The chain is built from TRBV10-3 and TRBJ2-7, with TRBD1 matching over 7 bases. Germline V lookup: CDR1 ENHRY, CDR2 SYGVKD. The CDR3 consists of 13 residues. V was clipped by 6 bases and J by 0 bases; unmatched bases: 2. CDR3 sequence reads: CAISRDSSYEQYF. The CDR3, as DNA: TGTGCCATCAGCCGGGACAGCTCCTACGAGCAGTACTTC.

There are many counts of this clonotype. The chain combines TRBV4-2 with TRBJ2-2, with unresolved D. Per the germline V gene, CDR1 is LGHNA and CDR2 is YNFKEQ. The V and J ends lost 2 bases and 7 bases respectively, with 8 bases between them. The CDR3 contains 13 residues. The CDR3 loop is CASSQTSNGELFF. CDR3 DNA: TGTGCCAGCAGCCAAACCTCCAACGGGGAGCTGTTTTTT.

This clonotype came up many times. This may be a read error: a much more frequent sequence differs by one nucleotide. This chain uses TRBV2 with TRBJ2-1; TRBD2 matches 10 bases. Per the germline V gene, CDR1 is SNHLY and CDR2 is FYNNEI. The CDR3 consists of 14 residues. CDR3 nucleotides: TGTACCAGCAGCATAAGACTAGCGGGCAATGAGCAGTTCTTC. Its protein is CTSSIRLAGNEQFF.

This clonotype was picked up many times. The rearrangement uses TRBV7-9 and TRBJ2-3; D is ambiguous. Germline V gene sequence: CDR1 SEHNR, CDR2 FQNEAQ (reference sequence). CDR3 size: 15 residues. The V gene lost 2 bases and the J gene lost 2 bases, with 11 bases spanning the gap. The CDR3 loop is CASSLILTYTDTQYF. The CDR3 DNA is TGTGCCAGCAGCTTAATCCTTACCTACACAGATACGCAGTATTTT.

CDR3 loop: CASSVTVGNTIYF. CDR3 nucleotide sequence: TGTGCCAGTAGTGTCACCGTGGGAAACACCATATATTTT. The rearrangement uses TRBV19 and TRBJ1-3; D is unresolved. The V gene lost 5 bases and the J gene lost 4 bases, with 9 bases spanning the gap. The CDR3 runs to 13 residues. The germline V gene has CDR1 LNHDA and CDR2 SQIVND (reference sequence).

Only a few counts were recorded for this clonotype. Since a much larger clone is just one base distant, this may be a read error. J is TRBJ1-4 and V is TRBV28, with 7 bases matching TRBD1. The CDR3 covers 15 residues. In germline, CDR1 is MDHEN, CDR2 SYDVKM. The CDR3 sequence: CASSPGTAPNEKLLF. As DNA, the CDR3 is TGTGCCAGCAGTCCCGGGACAGCACCTAATGAAAAACTGCTTTTT.

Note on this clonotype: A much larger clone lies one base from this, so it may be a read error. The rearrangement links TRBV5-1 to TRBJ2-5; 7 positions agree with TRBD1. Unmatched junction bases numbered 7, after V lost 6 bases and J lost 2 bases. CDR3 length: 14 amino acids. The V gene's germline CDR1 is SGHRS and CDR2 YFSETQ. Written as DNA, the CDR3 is TGCGCCAGCAACTACGGACAGGAACAAGAGACCCAGTACTTC. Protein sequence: CASNYGQEQETQYF.

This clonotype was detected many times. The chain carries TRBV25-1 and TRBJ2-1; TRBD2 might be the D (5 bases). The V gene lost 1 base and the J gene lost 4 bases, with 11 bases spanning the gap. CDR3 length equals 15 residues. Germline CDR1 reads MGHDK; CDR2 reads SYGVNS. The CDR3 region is CASSESGIWYNEQFF. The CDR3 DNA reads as TGTGCCAGCAGTGAATCCGGGATTTGGTACAATGAGCAGTTCTTC. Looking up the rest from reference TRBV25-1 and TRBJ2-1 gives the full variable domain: EADIYQTPRYLVIGTGKKITLECSQTMGHDKMYWYQQDPGMELHLIHYSYGVNSTEKGDLSSESTVSRIRTEHFPLTLESARPSHTSQYLCASSESGIWYNEQFFGPGTRLTVL.

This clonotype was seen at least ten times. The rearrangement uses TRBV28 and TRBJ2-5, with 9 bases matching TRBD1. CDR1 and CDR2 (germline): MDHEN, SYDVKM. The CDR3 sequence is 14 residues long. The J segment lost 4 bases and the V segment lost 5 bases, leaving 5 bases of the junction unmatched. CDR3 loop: CASSKTDRGETQYF. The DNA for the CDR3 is TGTGCCAGCAGTAAGACGGACAGGGGAGAGACCCAGTACTTC. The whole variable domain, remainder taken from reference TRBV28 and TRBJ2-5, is DVKVTQSSRYLVKRTGEKVFLECVQDMDHENMFWYRQDPGLGLRLIYFSYDVKMKEKGDIPEGYSVSREKKERFSLILESASTNQTSMYLCASSKTDRGETQYFGPGTRLLVL.

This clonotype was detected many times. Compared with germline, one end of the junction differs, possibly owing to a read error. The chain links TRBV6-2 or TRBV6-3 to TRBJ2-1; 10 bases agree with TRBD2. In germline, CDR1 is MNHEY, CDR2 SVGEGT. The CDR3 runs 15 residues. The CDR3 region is CASKGLAGEGNEQLF. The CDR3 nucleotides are TGTGCCAGCAAGGGTCTAGCGGGAGAGGGCAATGAGCAGCTCTTC.

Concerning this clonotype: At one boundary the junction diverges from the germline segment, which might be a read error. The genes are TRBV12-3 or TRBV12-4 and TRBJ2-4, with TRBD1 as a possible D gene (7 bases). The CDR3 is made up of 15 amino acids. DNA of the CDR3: TGTGCCTGCAGTTTGGAGGGGGCGGTTGGTAACATTCAGTACTTC. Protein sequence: CACSLEGAVGNIQYF.

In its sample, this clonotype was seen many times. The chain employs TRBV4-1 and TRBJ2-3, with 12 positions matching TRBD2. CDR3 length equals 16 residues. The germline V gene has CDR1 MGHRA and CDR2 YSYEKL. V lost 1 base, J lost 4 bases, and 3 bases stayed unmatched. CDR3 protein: CASSQGLAGVADTQYF. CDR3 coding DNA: TGCGCCAGCAGCCAAGGACTAGCGGGAGTGGCAGATACGCAGTATTTT.